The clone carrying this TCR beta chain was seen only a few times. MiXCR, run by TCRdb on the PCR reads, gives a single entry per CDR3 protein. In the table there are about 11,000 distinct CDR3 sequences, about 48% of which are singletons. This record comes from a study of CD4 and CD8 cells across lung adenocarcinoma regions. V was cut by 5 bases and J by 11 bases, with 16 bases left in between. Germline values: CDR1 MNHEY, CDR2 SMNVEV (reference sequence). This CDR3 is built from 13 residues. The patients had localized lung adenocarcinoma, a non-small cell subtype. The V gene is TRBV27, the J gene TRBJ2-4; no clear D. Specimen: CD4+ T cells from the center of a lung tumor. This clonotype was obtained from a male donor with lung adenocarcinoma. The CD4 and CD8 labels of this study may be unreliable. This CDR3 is CASSLRLLDVQYF. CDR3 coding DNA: TGTGCCAGCAGTCTACGGTTACTTGACGTTCAGTACTTC.